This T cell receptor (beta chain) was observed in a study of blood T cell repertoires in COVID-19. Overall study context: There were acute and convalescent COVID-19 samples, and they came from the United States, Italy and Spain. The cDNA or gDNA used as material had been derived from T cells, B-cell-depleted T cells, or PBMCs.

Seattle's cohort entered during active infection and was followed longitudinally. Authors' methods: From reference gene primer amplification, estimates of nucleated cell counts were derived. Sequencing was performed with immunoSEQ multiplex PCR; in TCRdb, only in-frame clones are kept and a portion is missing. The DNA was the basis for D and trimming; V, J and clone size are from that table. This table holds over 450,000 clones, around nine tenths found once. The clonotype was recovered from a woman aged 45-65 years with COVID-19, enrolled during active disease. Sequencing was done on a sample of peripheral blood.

CDR3 protein: CASSLDRGPDTQYF. The CDR3 bases are TGTGCCAGCAGCCTGGACAGGGGCCCAGATACGCAGTATTTT. V and J are TRBV11-2 and TRBJ2-3, with 9 bases identical to TRBD1. This CDR3 region has 14 residues. Trimming took 5 bases from V and 4 from J; bases not matched to a gene: 4. Per the germline V gene, CDR1 is SGHAT and CDR2 is FQNNGV.